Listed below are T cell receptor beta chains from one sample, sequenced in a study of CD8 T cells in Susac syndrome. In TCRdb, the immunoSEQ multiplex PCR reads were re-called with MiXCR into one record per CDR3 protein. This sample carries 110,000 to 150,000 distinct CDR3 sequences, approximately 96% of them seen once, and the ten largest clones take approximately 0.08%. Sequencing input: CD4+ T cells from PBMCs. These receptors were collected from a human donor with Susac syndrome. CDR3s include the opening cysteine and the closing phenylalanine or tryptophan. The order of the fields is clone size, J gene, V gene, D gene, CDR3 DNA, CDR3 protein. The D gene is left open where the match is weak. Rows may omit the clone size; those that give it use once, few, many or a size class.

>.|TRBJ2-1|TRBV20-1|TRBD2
TGCAGTGCTGGGACTAGCGGGGGGGGGAATGAGCAGTTCTTC
CSAGTSGGGNEQFF
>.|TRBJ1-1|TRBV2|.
TGTGCCAGCAGTGAGGAGAGGGGGAACACTGAAGCTTTCTTT
CASSEERGNTEAFF
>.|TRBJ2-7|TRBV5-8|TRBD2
TGTGCCAGCAGCAGTGGACTAGCGGGAGGCGAGCAGTACTTC
CASSSGLAGGEQYF
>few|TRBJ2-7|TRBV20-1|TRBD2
TGCAGTGCCGACGGACTAGCGCCCTACGAGCAGTACTTC
CSADGLAPYEQYF
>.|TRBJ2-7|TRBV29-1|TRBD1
TGCAGCGTTCTGAACAGGGGTTCCTACGAGCAGTACTTC
CSVLNRGSYEQYF
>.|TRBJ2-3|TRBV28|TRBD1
TGTGCCAGCAGTTTAAGGACAGGACCCGCTAGCACAGATACGCAGTATTTT
CASSLRTGPASTDTQYF
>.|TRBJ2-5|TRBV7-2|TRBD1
TGTGCCAGCAGCCCAATGGACAGGGGGGAGACCCAGTACTTC
CASSPMDRGETQYF
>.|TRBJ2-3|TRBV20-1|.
TGCAGTGCTAGGAGACAGGCTTCAGATACGCAGTATTTT
CSARRQASDTQYF
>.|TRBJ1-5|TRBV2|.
TGTGCCAGCAGTGTTGGAGAGGGTCAGCCCCAGCATTTT
CASSVGEGQPQHF
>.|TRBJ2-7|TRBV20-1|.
TGCAGTGCTAGACCCGGCCCTCCTTACGAGCAGTACTTC
CSARPGPPYEQYF
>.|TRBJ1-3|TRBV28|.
TGTGCCAGCAGTTTTACACCCACGGTGTCCGGAAACACCATATATTTT
CASSFTPTVSGNTIYF
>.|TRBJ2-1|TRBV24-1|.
TGTGCCACCAGTGATTTTAGGGGCAACAACAATGAGCAGTTCTTC
CATSDFRGNNNEQFF
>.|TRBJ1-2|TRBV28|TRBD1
TGTGCCATCCCTTCGGAGGGGGCTATTTATGGCTACACCTTC
CAIPSEGAIYGYTF